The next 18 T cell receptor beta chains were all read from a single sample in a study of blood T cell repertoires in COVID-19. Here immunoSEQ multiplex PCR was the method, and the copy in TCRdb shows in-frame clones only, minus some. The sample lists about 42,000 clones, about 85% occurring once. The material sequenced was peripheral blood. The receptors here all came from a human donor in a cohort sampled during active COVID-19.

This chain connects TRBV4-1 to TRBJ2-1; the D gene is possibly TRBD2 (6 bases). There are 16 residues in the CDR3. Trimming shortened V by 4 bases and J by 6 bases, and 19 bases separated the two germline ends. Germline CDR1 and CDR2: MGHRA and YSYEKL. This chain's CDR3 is CASSPSSTGTFNEQFF. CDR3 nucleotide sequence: TGCGCCAGCAGCCCTTCCTCGACCGGGACTTTCAATGAGCAGTTCTTC.

Written as DNA, the CDR3 is TGTGCCAGTGGCGGACAGGGGGTTAATTCACCCCTCCACTTT. Protein sequence: CASGGQGVNSPLHF. The V gene is TRBV19, the J gene TRBJ1-6; the match to TRBD1 covers 10 bases. The CDR3 runs to 14 residues. Trimming removed 8 bases from V and 6 bases from J; junction bases left unmatched: 4. CDR1 and CDR2 (germline): LNHDA, SQIVND (reference sequence).

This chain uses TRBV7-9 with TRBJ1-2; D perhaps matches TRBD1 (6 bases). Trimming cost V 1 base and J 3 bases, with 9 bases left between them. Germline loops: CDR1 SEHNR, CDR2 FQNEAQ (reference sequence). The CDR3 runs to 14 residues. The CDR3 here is CASSLGPGDYGYTF. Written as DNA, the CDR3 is TGTGCCAGCAGCTTAGGGCCAGGGGACTATGGCTACACCTTC.

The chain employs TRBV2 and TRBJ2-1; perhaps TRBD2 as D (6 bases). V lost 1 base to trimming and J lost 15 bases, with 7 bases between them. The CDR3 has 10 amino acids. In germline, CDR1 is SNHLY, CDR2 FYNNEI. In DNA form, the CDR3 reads TGTGCCAGCAGTGAAGGGGGAGGGTTCTTC. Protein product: CASSEGGGFF.

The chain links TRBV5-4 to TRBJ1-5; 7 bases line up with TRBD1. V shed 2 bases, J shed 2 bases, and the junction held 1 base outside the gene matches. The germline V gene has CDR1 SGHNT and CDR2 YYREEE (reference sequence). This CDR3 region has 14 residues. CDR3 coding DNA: TGTGCCAGCAGCTTAGGGGGCGGCAATCAGCCCCAGCATTTT. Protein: CASSLGGGNQPQHF. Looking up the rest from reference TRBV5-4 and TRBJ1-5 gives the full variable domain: ETGVTQSPTHLIKTRGQQVTLRCSSQSGHNTVSWYQQALGQGPQFIFQYYREEENGRGNFPPRFSGLQFPNYSSELNVNALELDDSALYLCASSLGGGNQPQHFGDGTRLSIL.

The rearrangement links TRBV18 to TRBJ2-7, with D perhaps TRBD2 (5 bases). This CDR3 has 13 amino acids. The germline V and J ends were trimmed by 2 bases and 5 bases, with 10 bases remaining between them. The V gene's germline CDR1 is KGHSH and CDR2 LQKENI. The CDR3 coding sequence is TGTGCCAGCTCACCAGCCGGGATGGACGAGCAGTACTTC. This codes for CASSPAGMDEQYF.

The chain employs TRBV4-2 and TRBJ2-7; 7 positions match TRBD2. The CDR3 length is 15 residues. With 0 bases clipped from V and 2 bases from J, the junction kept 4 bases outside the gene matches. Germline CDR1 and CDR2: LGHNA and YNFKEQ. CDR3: CASSQEGGTTYEQYF. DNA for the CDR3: TGTGCCAGCAGCCAAGAGGGGGGGACGACCTACGAGCAGTACTTC.

CDR3 loop: CASRQGAAYYGYTF. The DNA for the CDR3 is TGTGCCAGCAGGCAGGGGGCAGCTTACTATGGCTACACCTTC. The genes are TRBV6-5 and TRBJ1-2, with 8 bases matching TRBD1. The germline gives CDR1 MNHEY, CDR2 SVGAGI. The CDR3 length is 14 residues. Trimming cost V 6 bases and J 3 bases; bases outside gene matches: 6.

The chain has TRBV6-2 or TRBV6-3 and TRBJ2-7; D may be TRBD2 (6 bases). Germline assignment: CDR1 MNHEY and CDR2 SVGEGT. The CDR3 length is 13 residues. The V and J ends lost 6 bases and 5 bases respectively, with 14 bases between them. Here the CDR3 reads CASSKRREHEQYF. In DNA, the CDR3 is TGTGCCAGCAGCAAGAGGAGGGAACACGAGCAGTACTTC.

Here the CDR3 DNA reads TGTGCCAGCAGCTTGGATGGGGCGGACTACGAGCAGTACTTC. The encoded protein is CASSLDGADYEQYF. The J gene is TRBJ2-7, the V gene TRBV5-5; D possibly corresponds to TRBD1 (5 bases). V gave up 0 bases and J gave up 3 bases, with 10 bases separating them. The CDR3 length is 14 residues. Germline CDR1 is SGHKS and CDR2 is YYEKEE (reference sequence).

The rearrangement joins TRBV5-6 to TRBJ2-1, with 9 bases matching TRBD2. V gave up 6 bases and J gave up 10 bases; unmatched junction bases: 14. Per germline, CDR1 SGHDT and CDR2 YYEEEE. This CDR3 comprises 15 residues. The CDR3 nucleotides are TGTGCCAGCACCCTGGGGCTAGCGGGGTTGGGGGAGCAGTTCTTC. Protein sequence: CASTLGLAGLGEQFF. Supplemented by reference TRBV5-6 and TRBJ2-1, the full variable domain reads DAGVTQSPTHLIKTRGQQVTLRCSPKSGHDTVSWYQQALGQGPQFIFQYYEEEERQRGNFPDRFSGHQFPNYSSELNVNALLLGDSALYLCASTLGLAGLGEQFFGPGTRLTVL.

The CDR3 DNA sequence: TGTGCCAGCTTCGAGGGCGGAGAGACCCAGTACTTC. Translating gives CASFEGGETQYF. The rearrangement links TRBV2 to TRBJ2-5, with D perhaps matching TRBD2 (5 bases). Germline V gives CDR1 SNHLY, CDR2 FYNNEI. V gave up 8 bases and J gave up 4 bases, with 11 bases separating them. The CDR3 is 12 amino acids.

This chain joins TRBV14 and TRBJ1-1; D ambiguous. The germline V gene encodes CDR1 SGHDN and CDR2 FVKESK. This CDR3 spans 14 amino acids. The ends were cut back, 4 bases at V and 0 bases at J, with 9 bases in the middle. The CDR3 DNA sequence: TGTGCCAGCAGCCCAGGAGGCCTGAACACTGAAGCTTTCTTT. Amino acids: CASSPGGLNTEAFF.

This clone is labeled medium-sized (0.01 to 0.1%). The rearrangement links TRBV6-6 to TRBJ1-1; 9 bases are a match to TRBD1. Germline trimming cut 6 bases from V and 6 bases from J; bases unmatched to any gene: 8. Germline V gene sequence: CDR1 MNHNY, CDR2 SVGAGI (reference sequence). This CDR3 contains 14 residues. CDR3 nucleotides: TGTGCCAGCAGGTGGACAGGGGATACACCTGAAGCTTTCTTT. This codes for CASRWTGDTPEAFF.

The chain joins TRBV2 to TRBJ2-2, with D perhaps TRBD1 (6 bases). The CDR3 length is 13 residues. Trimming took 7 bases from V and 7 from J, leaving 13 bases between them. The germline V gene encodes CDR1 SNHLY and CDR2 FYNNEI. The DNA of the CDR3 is TGTGCCAGCAATAGCAGGGGCGGCGGGGAGCTGTTTTTT. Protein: CASNSRGGGELFF.

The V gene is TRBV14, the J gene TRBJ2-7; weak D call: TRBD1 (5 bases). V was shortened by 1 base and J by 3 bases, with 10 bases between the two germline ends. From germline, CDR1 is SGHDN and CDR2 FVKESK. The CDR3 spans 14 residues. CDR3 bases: TGTGCCAGCAGCCAAGCGACAGTAAACTACGAGCAGTACTTC. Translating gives CASSQATVNYEQYF. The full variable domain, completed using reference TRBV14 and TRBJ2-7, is EAGVTQFPSHSVIEKGQTVTLRCDPISGHDNLYWYRRVMGKEIKFLLHFVKESKQDESGMPNNRFLAERTGGTYSTLKVQPAELEDSGVYFCASSQATVNYEQYFGPGTRLTVT.

The CDR3 loop reads CASSQPQVTRGTDTQYF. CDR3 coding DNA: TGTGCCAGCAGCCAGCCCCAGGTCACCAGGGGGACAGATACGCAGTATTTT. The rearrangement links TRBV3-1 (or the pseudogene TRBV3-2) to TRBJ2-3; 7 bases are shared with TRBD1. There are 17 residues in the CDR3. The junction had 12 bases not matched to a gene; V was cut back by 3 bases and J by 3 bases. CDR1 LGHDT and CDR2 YNNKEL come from the germline V gene (reference sequence).

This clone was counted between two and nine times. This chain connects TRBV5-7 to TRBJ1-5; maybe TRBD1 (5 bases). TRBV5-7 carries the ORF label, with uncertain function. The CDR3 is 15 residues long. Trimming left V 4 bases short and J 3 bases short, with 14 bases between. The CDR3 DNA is TGTGCCAGCAGCGGGAGGGGTAAGGACAATCAGCCCCAGCATTTT. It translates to CASSGRGKDNQPQHF.